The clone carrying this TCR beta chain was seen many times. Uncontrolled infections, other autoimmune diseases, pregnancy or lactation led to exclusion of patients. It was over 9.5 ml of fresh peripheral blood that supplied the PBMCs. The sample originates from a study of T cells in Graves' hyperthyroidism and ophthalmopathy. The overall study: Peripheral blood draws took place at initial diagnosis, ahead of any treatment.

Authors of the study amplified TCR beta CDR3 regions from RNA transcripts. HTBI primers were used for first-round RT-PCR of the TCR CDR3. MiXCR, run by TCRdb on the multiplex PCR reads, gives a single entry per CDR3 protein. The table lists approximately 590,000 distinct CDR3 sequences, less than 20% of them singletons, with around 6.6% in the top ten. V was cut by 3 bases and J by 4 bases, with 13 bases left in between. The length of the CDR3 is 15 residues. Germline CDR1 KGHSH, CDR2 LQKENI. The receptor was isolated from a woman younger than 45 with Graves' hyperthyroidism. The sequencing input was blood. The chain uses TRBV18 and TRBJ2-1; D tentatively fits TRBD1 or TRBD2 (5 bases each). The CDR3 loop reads CASSPRGQEYNEQFF. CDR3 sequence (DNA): TGTGCCAGCTCACCGAGGGGTCAGGAATACAATGAGCAGTTCTTC.